The clone carrying this T cell receptor beta chain has at least ten counts. Its antigen remains unknown. The source of the sample is a study of CD8 T cells in ankylosing spondylitis. Study observations and caveats: Made up of several highly homologous variants, a TCR beta motif appeared characteristic of ankylosing spondylitis blood.

The CDR3 is made up of 11 amino acids. The germline CDR1 and CDR2 sequences are DFQATT and SNEGSKA (reference sequence). The V end was cut by 5 bases, the J end by 12 bases, with 13 bases between. By quantitative 5'-RACE with molecular barcodes, the TCR beta libraries were made. MiXCR, applied by TCRdb to the 5' RACE reads, yields one record per CDR3 protein. The table lists some 290,000 distinct CDR3 sequences, 20% of them singletons. The chain joins TRBV20-1 to TRBJ1-4; perhaps TRBD1 as D (5 bases). The clonotype was recovered from a male donor with ankylosing spondylitis or in good health (not recorded which). Sequenced material: blood, either unsorted or a sorted T cell fraction (not recorded which). CDR3 sequence: CSAPRGGELFF. The CDR3 nucleotides are TGCAGTGCTCCCCGCGGGGGGGAACTGTTTTTT.